This T cell receptor (beta chain) was recovered during a study of blood T cell repertoires in COVID-19. Looking at the study overall: T cells, B-cell-depleted T cells, or PBMCs supplied cDNA or gDNA.

Germline assignment: CDR1 SEHNR and CDR2 FQNEAQ (reference sequence). After removal of 7 bases from V and 4 bases from J, the junction contained 3 bases not matched to a gene. CDR3 length equals 13 residues. In the authors' methods: Reference gene primer amplification gave nucleated cell count estimates. Data came from immunoSEQ multiplex PCR; TCRdb stores just in-frame clones and leaves some out. V and J calls and clone size are those listed in that table; D and trimming were worked out from the DNA. This sample yields tens of thousands of clones, of which around four fifths are seen a single time; about an eighth belongs to the top ten.

The specimen was peripheral blood. The receptor was derived from a human donor in a cohort sampled during active COVID-19. This chain connects TRBV7-9 to TRBJ1-1, with 10 bases identical to TRBD1. CDR3 coding DNA: TGTGCCAGCACCGACAGGGGGCCCACTGAAGCTTTCTTT. This translates into CASTDRGPTEAFF.